This T cell receptor (beta chain) was documented in a study of post-analysis software for immune sequencing data. The overall study: Patients had relapsing-remitting, secondary progressive or progressive-relapsing multiple sclerosis; some lacked subtype.

The germline V gene has CDR1 SQVTM and CDR2 ANQGSEA. CDR3 length: 14 residues. Trimming took 0 bases from V and 1 from J, leaving 9 bases between them. Presence of unique molecular identifiers characterized the TCR beta cDNA libraries. Hundreds of thousands of cDNA molecules were obtained from around 0.96 to 9.9 million T cells. TCRdb re-derived calls from the PCR reads in MiXCR, one entry per CDR3 protein. The sample consists of about 820,000 distinct CDR3 sequences, approximately 53% of them appearing once. Regarding the study as a whole: In patients, TRBV5-6, TRBV5-1 and TRBV20-1 belonged to roughly five TRBV segments found more frequently than in controls.

In regard to this clonotype: Its matching antigen is unknown.

This TCR was recovered from a girl under 18 with multiple sclerosis. Sequencing used blood. The genes are TRBV29-1 and TRBJ1-2; no reliable D call. The CDR3 is CSVEEYTSNYGYTF. DNA of the CDR3: TGCAGCGTTGAAGAATACACAAGTAACTATGGCTACACCTTC.